Following are 20 T cell receptor beta chains from one sample sequenced in a study of low-dose radiotherapy and immunotherapy resistance in tumors. Alpha- and beta-chain coverage of first-strand cDNA came from TRAV- and TRBV-specific primers. TCRs underwent 15 to 25 PCR cycles of amplification with a constant-region primer and V-primer adapter. TCRdb independently ran MiXCR on the reads; one entry per CDR3 protein. The sample consists of fewer than 110,000 distinct CDR3 sequences, less than 25% of them appearing once. Documented time point: after trial treatment. Specified treatment: LDRT plus nivolumab, ipilimumab, low-dose cyclophosphamide and aspirin (RACIN trial). Sequenced material: PBMCs, taken after low-dose radiotherapy plus immunotherapy. All receptors derive from a male donor with prostate cancer.

This clonotype has at least ten counts. This rearrangement joins TRBV9 to TRBJ1-1, with a tentative D call TRBD1 (5 bases). V was shortened by 0 bases and J by 6 bases, with 9 bases between the two germline ends. The CDR3 is made up of 13 amino acids. The germline V gene encodes CDR1 SGDLS and CDR2 YYNGEE. The CDR3 bases are TGTGCCAGCAGCGTAGAAGGGGCTTCTGAAGCTTTCTTT. This codes for CASSVEGASEAFF.

This clonotype has a handful of counts. The chain links TRBV5-5 to TRBJ2-6, with no clear D. The CDR3 is 16 amino acids. Germline V gene lookup returns CDR1 SGHKS and CDR2 YYEKEE (reference sequence). V lost 5 bases, J lost 2 bases, and 14 bases lay in between. The chain's CDR3 is CASSRVPLTGANVLTF. The CDR3, as DNA: TGTGCCAGCAGTCGTGTCCCTCTCACTGGGGCCAACGTCCTGACTTTC.

The table lists this clonotype with many counts. The rearrangement joins TRBV29-1 to TRBJ1-1; D is undetermined. The germline CDR1 and CDR2 sequences are SQVTM and ANQGSEA. Trimming took 4 bases from V and 8 from J, leaving 14 bases between them. The CDR3 covers 12 residues. The DNA for the CDR3 is TGCAGCGTTGTCGTGACCCGAGGCGAAGCTTTCTTT. It specifies CSVVVTRGEAFF.

The CDR3 bases are TGTGCCAGCAGTTTATCTAGCGGGGGAGGCACAGATACGCAGTATTTT. Translated: CASSLSSGGGTDTQYF. The chain carries TRBV12-3 or TRBV12-4 and TRBJ2-3; TRBD2 matches 10 bases. The CDR3 spans 16 residues. With V trimmed by 2 bases and J by 1 base, 3 bases remained unmatched.

As for this clonotype: It may be a read error: a sequence one base away is much more abundant. The chain carries TRBV12-3 or TRBV12-4 and TRBJ2-1, with 11 bases identical to TRBD2. This CDR3 has 16 amino acids. V dropped 6 bases and J dropped 10; count of bases not matched to a gene: 14. The DNA of the CDR3 is TGTGCCAGCAGCCTTAGCGGGGGGGTAACTTTTTACGAGCAGTTCTTC. Encoded protein: CASSLSGGVTFYEQFF.

Of note for this clonotype: This may arise from a read error, as a much more abundant clone is one base away. The chain is built from TRBV7-2 and TRBJ1-5; D not certain. The CDR3 runs to 14 residues. Per the germline V gene, CDR1 is SGHTA and CDR2 is FQGNSA. The V and J ends lost 1 base and 9 bases respectively, with 13 bases between them. In DNA form, the CDR3 reads TGTGCCAGCAGCTTAGATTTTGGTGGACGGCCCCAGCATTTT. It yields the protein CASSLDFGGRPQHF.

This clonotype was picked up many times. This chain's CDR3 is CASSLGPRQAGSYEQYF. The CDR3 nucleotides are TGTGCCAGCAGCCTGGGCCCCCGGCAGGCCGGATCCTACGAGCAGTACTTC. The chain combines TRBV5-5 with TRBJ2-7; D unclear. The length of the CDR3 is 17 residues. Germline V gene sequence: CDR1 SGHKS, CDR2 YYEKEE (reference sequence). Trimming shortened V by 4 bases and J by 1 base, and 21 bases separated the two germline ends.

This clonotype was recorded at least ten times. The V call is TRBV7-8, the J call TRBJ2-6; a possible D gene is TRBD1 (6 bases). The V gene's germline CDR1 is SGHVS and CDR2 FQNEAQ. The V end lost 5 bases, the J end lost 2 bases, and 13 bases lay between the germline ends. The CDR3 loop spans 16 amino acids. Written as DNA, the CDR3 is TGTGCCAGCAGCATTAACCACAGGGCTGGGGCCAACGTCCTGACTTTC. Translated: CASSINHRAGANVLTF.

This clonotype has at least ten counts. The chain uses TRBV18 and TRBJ2-5; TRBD1 agrees at 10 bases. The germline V gene has CDR1 KGHSH and CDR2 LQKENI. V dropped 1 base and J dropped 3; count of bases not matched to a gene: 2. The CDR3 totals 15 residues. CDR3 region: CASSPRGTGEETQYF. The CDR3 DNA follows: TGTGCCAGCTCACCACGCGGGACAGGGGAAGAGACCCAGTACTTC.

This clonotype was detected a few times. The V and J genes are TRBV28 and TRBJ2-1; 12 nucleotides agree with TRBD2. The germline V gene has CDR1 MDHEN and CDR2 SYDVKM. V was clipped by 5 bases and J by 5 bases; unmatched bases: 4. This CDR3 has 15 amino acids. The CDR3 nucleotides are TGTGCCAGCAGTCGGGCTAGCGGGGGGGACAATGAGCAGTTCTTC. It codes for CASSRASGGDNEQFF.

Ten or more counts support this clonotype. The chain employs TRBV5-1 and TRBJ1-1, with a possible D match to TRBD1 (5 bases). With 3 bases removed from V and 6 bases from J, the gap between germline ends came to 12 bases. Germline V gives CDR1 SGHRS, CDR2 YFSETQ. This CDR3 has 13 residues. The CDR3 sequence: CASSWGTEAEAFF. Written as DNA, the CDR3 is TGCGCCAGCAGCTGGGGGACGGAGGCTGAAGCTTTCTTT.

This clonotype showed up many times. The chain uses TRBV4-1 and TRBJ2-3; D is undetermined. Trimming removed 8 bases from V and 2 bases from J, with 11 bases in between. In germline, CDR1 is MGHRA, CDR2 YSYEKL. The CDR3 runs 13 residues. The CDR3 sequence: CASLGPLTDTQYF. CDR3 sequence (DNA): TGCGCCAGCCTTGGGCCGCTCACAGATACGCAGTATTTT.

This clonotype was counted ten times or more. This chain uses TRBV29-1 with TRBJ2-1; 9 bases are shared with TRBD1. V lost 7 bases to trimming and J lost 7 bases; unmatched junction nucleotides: 8. From germline, CDR1 is SQVTM and CDR2 ANQGSEA. This CDR3 has 13 amino acids. CDR3 sequence (DNA): TGCAGCGGCACCGGGACAGGGTATAATGAGCAGTTCTTC. Its protein product is CSGTGTGYNEQFF.

This clonotype has at least ten counts. The V and J genes are TRBV29-1 and TRBJ1-1; D remains unclear. Germline CDR1 reads SQVTM; CDR2 reads ANQGSEA. V lost 4 bases to trimming and J lost 6 bases, with 12 bases between them. The CDR3 runs 12 residues. The CDR3 DNA follows: TGCAGCGTTGGAATGGAGGGCGCTGAAGCTTTCTTT. This encodes CSVGMEGAEAFF.

The V gene is TRBV28, the J gene TRBJ2-7; maybe TRBD2 (5 bases). This CDR3 has 11 residues. V was clipped by 7 bases and J by 9 bases, with 13 bases between them. CDR1 and CDR2 (germline): MDHEN, SYDVKM. Here the CDR3 reads CASTSYERQYF. CDR3 bases: TGTGCCAGCACTAGCTACGAGAGGCAGTACTTC.

Ten or more counts support this clonotype. V usage is TRBV2 and J usage is TRBJ2-6, with D maybe TRBD1 (5 bases). Trimming cost V 5 bases and J 0 bases, with 8 bases left between them. The CDR3 is made up of 15 amino acids. Germline-derived CDR1 and CDR2 are SNHLY and FYNNEI. CDR3 residues: CASSQGLSGANVLTF. DNA for the CDR3: TGTGCCAGCAGTCAGGGCCTCTCTGGGGCCAACGTCCTGACTTTC.

J is TRBJ2-1 and V is TRBV10-3; D is unclear. Trimming took off 0 bases at V and 3 bases at J, with 15 bases between the two ends. Germline CDR1 ENHRY, CDR2 SYGVKD. The CDR3 contains 17 residues. In DNA, the CDR3 is TGTGCCATCAGTGAGTCGGTCCAAACAACCAACTACAATGAGCAGTTCTTC. Translating gives CAISESVQTTNYNEQFF.

This clonotype occurred many times. CDR3 DNA sequence: TGTGCCAGCAAGCCCCTCCCGGGGTCGATAAACATTCAGTACTTC. Residues: CASKPLPGSINIQYF. This chain joins TRBV2 and TRBJ2-4; D perhaps matches TRBD2 (5 bases). Germline V gives CDR1 SNHLY, CDR2 FYNNEI. CDR3 size: 15 residues. The ends were cut back, 7 bases at V and 6 bases at J, with 19 bases in the middle. The whole variable domain, filled in from reference TRBV2 and TRBJ2-4, reads EPEVTQTPSHQVTQMGQEVILRCVPISNHLYFYWYRQILGQKVEFLVSFYNNEISEKSEIFDDQFSVERPDGSNFTLKIRSTKLEDSAMYFCASKPLPGSINIQYFGAGTRLSVL.

CDR3 DNA sequence: TGTGCCAGCAGTTCGTCCCCCGTCTATAATTCACCCCTCCACTTT. This translates into CASSSSPVYNSPLHF. V gene TRBV27 combines with J gene TRBJ1-6; D unresolved. V lost 4 bases and J lost 3, with 10 bases in between. CDR1 is MNHEY, CDR2 SMNVEV, per germline (reference sequence). This CDR3 is 15 amino acids long.

This clonotype was observed many times. This chain joins TRBV14 and TRBJ1-1, with 11 bases identical to TRBD1. Per germline, CDR1 SGHDN and CDR2 FVKESK. The CDR3 consists of 14 residues. Unmatched junction bases numbered 10, after V lost 6 bases and J lost 10 bases. The CDR3 DNA follows: TGTGCCAGCAGTCAGGACAGGGGGCTACGTGGAGCTTTCTTT. Protein: CASSQDRGLRGAFF.